What follows are 8 T cell receptor beta chains derived from one specimen sequenced in a study of blood T cells in healthy people across ages. A second PCR of roughly 7 to 11 cycles used a sample-barcoded 5' primer and a J-beta primer mix. One entry per CDR3 protein results from TCRdb running MiXCR on the 5' RACE reads. Of roughly 700,000 distinct CDR3 sequences listed, roughly 30% are singletons. Sequenced: blood. These receptors were obtained from a woman of 80 years or more in good health.

As to this clonotype: A much more abundant neighbour one base away suggests this may be a read error. The chain recombines TRBV6-1 with TRBJ2-7, with a tentative D call TRBD1 (6 bases). The CDR3 contains 13 residues. Looked up from germline, CDR1 is MNHNS and CDR2 is SASEGT. For the CDR3, the DNA is TGTGCCAGCAGGGAAGGGGGAGCCTACGAGCAGTACTTC. Its translation: CASREGGAYEQYF.

With respect to this clonotype: A much larger clone differs by one base, so this may be a read error. The CDR3: CASGVDPLAGVGEQFF. In DNA form, the CDR3 reads TGTGCCAGCGGCGTAGATCCACTAGCGGGGGTAGGAGAGCAGTTCTTC. This chain links TRBV9 with TRBJ2-1; 11 bases line up with TRBD2. CDR1 is SGDLS and CDR2 is YYNGEE in the germline V gene. The CDR3 contains 16 residues. The whole variable domain, filled in from reference TRBV9 and TRBJ2-1, reads DSGVTQTPKHLITATGQRVTLRCSPRSGDLSVYWYQQSLDQGLQFLIQYYNGEERAKGNILERFSAQQFPDLHSELNLSSLELGDSALYFCASGVDPLAGVGEQFFGPGTRLTVL.

The genes are TRBV12-3 or TRBV12-4 and TRBJ1-3; possibly TRBD1 for D (5 bases). V was cut by 7 bases and J by 2 bases, with 12 bases left in between. This CDR3 spans 14 amino acids. CDR3: CASTLGGTGNTIYF. CDR3 bases: TGTGCCAGCACTCTTGGGGGGACTGGAAACACCATATATTTT.

This clonotype came up a few times. CDR3 DNA: TGTGCCTGGAGCCGGGATTTAGGCAATGAGCAGTTCTTC. This translates into CAWSRDLGNEQFF. The V gene is TRBV30, the J gene TRBJ2-1, with D maybe TRBD2 (5 bases). Germline loops: CDR1 GTSNPN, CDR2 SVGIG (reference sequence). Trimming removed 3 bases from V and 6 bases from J, with 12 bases in between. The CDR3 consists of 13 residues.

This clonotype was found many times. The chain has TRBV9 and TRBJ2-3; 7 bases agree with TRBD2. CDR3 size: 21 residues. Germline values: CDR1 SGDLS, CDR2 YYNGEE. Trimming removed 1 base from V and 3 bases from J; junction bases left unmatched: 23. CDR3 nucleotide sequence: TGTGCCAGCAGCGTACGTGCCTCCGCGGGGGTCCTTAGGGTCGGTACAGATACGCAGTATTTT. Protein: CASSVRASAGVLRVGTDTQYF.

This chain connects TRBV12-3 or TRBV12-4 to TRBJ1-5; weak D call: TRBD1 (6 bases). The ends were cut back, 6 bases at V and 2 bases at J, with 20 bases in the middle. This CDR3 contains 17 residues. CDR3 protein: CASSPGPQGRRNQPQHF. The DNA for the CDR3 is TGTGCCAGCAGCCCCGGCCCCCAGGGGAGACGCAATCAGCCCCAGCATTTT.

This clonotype was seen only a few times. This may come from a read error, since a much larger clone is one base off. The V and J genes are TRBV7-2 and TRBJ2-7; 12 nucleotides match TRBD1. The CDR3 contains 15 residues. The V gene's germline CDR1 is SGHTA and CDR2 FQGNSA. The V gene end was trimmed by 5 bases and the J gene end by 7 bases; junction bases not matched to a gene: 9. CDR3 region: CASSRDRGLYNEQYF. The CDR3 nucleotides are TGTGCCAGCAGCCGGGACAGGGGGCTCTACAATGAGCAGTACTTC.

There are many counts of this clonotype. J is TRBJ2-7 and V is TRBV30; 10 bases are a match to TRBD1. There are 12 residues in the CDR3. Germline CDR1 is GTSNPN and CDR2 is SVGIG (reference sequence). V shed 8 bases, J shed 6 bases, and the junction held 7 bases outside the gene matches. The CDR3 region is CAGGQGKGEQYF. The CDR3 DNA reads TGTGCCGGGGGACAGGGGAAGGGCGAGCAGTACTTC.